The 27 T cell receptor beta chains given below trace back to one sample, sequenced in a study of blood T cell repertoires in COVID-19. Clones were sequenced by immunoSEQ multiplex PCR, and TCRdb holds only the in-frame ones, with some missing. The sample has 110,000 to 150,000 clones, approximately 80% seen once. The specimen was peripheral blood. The receptor source for this set is a man aged 65-85 years who had recovered from COVID-19.

There are a few counts of this clone. Mismatch with germline at one junction end may stem from a read error. The chain carries TRBV5-1 and TRBJ2-1; D is possibly TRBD2 (5 bases). The CDR3 loop spans 12 amino acids. Germline-derived CDR1 and CDR2 are SGHRS and YFSETQ. The CDR3, as DNA: TGCGCCAGCAGCTTCGAGGGCCTAGGCAGGATCTTC. As protein: CASSFEGLGRIF.

This clone was observed a single time. One end of the junction is discordant with germline, which a read error may explain. The chain is built from TRBV13 and TRBJ2-7; D is ambiguous. The CDR3 contains 11 residues. Per germline, CDR1 PRHDT and CDR2 FYEKMQ (reference sequence). The CDR3 loop is CASSLGPGQYF. CDR3 nucleotide sequence: TGTGCCAGCAGCCTAGGTCCCGGGCAGTACTTC.

The rearrangement uses TRBV9 and TRBJ1-2; no clear D. Germline values: CDR1 SGDLS, CDR2 YYNGEE. V was clipped by 7 bases and J by 3 bases, with 10 bases between them. The CDR3 spans 12 residues. CDR3 DNA sequence: TGTGCCAGCGCCAAGGGAGACTATGGCTACACCTTC. Its protein is CASAKGDYGYTF.

This chain links TRBV29-1 with TRBJ2-7, with 13 bases fitting TRBD2. The CDR3 totals 16 residues. The germline CDR1 and CDR2 sequences are SQVTM and ANQGSEA. Unmatched junction bases numbered 8, after V lost 1 base and J lost 5 bases. The chain's CDR3 is CSVEGGLAGPRDEQYF. In DNA form, the CDR3 reads TGCAGCGTTGAAGGGGGACTAGCGGGGCCCCGGGACGAGCAGTACTTC.

This sequence joins TRBV7-8 and TRBJ2-1, with TRBD1 identical over 8 bases. V lost 1 base and J lost 6; bases outside the gene matches: 5. The germline CDR1 and CDR2 sequences are SGHVS and FQNEAQ. CDR3 length equals 15 residues. The CDR3 loop reads CASSLVTRGLNEQFF. CDR3 DNA: TGTGCCAGCAGCTTAGTCACCAGGGGGCTCAATGAGCAGTTCTTC.

The genes are TRBV5-4 and TRBJ2-7, with D hard to call. CDR1 and CDR2 (germline): SGHNT, YYREEE (reference sequence). The CDR3 runs to 13 residues. V gave up 2 bases and J gave up 3 bases, with 9 bases separating them. The CDR3 spells CASSFGRGYEQYF. CDR3 nucleotides: TGTGCCAGCAGCTTTGGCCGCGGCTACGAGCAGTACTTC.

The rearrangement links TRBV27 to TRBJ1-1; weak D call: TRBD1 (6 bases). V lost 5 bases and J 4 bases, leaving 14 bases between the germline ends. CDR3 size: 14 residues. Germline V gene sequence: CDR1 MNHEY, CDR2 SMNVEV (reference sequence). CDR3 sequence (DNA): TGTGCCAGCAGTCCCTTTACAGGGATCACTGAAGCTTTCTTT. Translated: CASSPFTGITEAFF.

This sequence joins TRBV5-6 and TRBJ2-1; 8 nucleotides agree with TRBD2. This CDR3 is 15 amino acids long. V lost 2 bases to trimming and J lost 8 bases; unmatched junction nucleotides: 9. The germline CDR1 and CDR2 sequences are SGHDT and YYEEEE. The CDR3 sequence: CASSFGASGWYEQFF. The CDR3 DNA sequence: TGTGCCAGCAGCTTTGGGGCTAGCGGGTGGTATGAGCAGTTCTTC. Combining the CDR3 with reference TRBV5-6 and TRBJ2-1 gives the whole variable domain DAGVTQSPTHLIKTRGQQVTLRCSPKSGHDTVSWYQQALGQGPQFIFQYYEEEERQRGNFPDRFSGHQFPNYSSELNVNALLLGDSALYLCASSFGASGWYEQFFGPGTRLTVL.

The DNA for the CDR3 is TGTGCCAGCAGGAGGGGGAGCGGTGTGTCCTACAATGAGCAGTTCTTC. This codes for CASRRGSGVSYNEQFF. V is TRBV3-1 (or the pseudogene TRBV3-2) and J is TRBJ2-1; D may be TRBD1 (6 bases). CDR1 and CDR2 from the germline V gene are LGHDT and YNNKEL (reference sequence). The CDR3 covers 16 residues. Trimming stripped 6 bases from V and 1 base from J, with 16 bases between.

V gene TRBV11-3 combines with J gene TRBJ2-2; no firm D call. V lost 6 bases and J lost 3, with 5 bases in between. From germline, CDR1 is SGHNT and CDR2 YENEEA. CDR3 length equals 12 residues. The CDR3 is CASRSYTGELFF. Here the CDR3 DNA reads TGTGCCAGCAGGAGTTACACCGGGGAGCTGTTTTTT.

The chain has TRBV9 and TRBJ2-5, with TRBD2 as a possible D gene (6 bases). CDR1 and CDR2 (germline): SGDLS, YYNGEE. This CDR3 comprises 14 residues. The germline V and J ends were trimmed by 0 bases and 5 bases, with 11 bases remaining between them. This CDR3 is CASSVAGRRETQYF. The CDR3 nucleotides are TGTGCCAGCAGCGTAGCCGGGAGAAGGGAGACCCAGTACTTC.

V gene TRBV27 combines with J gene TRBJ2-1; maybe TRBD1 (6 bases). CDR3 length: 14 amino acids. Germline CDR1 is MNHEY and CDR2 is SMNVEV (reference sequence). Trimming shortened V by 3 bases and J by 8 bases, and 14 bases separated the two germline ends. The CDR3: CASSFRQGSDEQFF. CDR3 bases: TGTGCCAGCAGTTTCAGGCAGGGGAGCGATGAGCAGTTCTTC.

The gene calls are TRBV12-3 or TRBV12-4 and TRBJ1-3; no firm D call. CDR3 length: 13 amino acids. V was cut by 5 bases and J by 4 bases, with 9 bases left in between. The CDR3 reads CASSPGFGNTIYF. Here the CDR3 DNA reads TGTGCCAGCAGTCCCGGGTTCGGAAACACCATATATTTT.

This clone was seen a few times. The chain joins TRBV7-3 to TRBJ1-1; D is ambiguous. Germline V gives CDR1 SGHTA, CDR2 FQGTGA. CDR3 length equals 16 residues. V was clipped by 2 bases and J by 7 bases, with 20 bases between them. The CDR3, as DNA: TGTGCCAGCAGCTTAGGTACTAGCGGGAGGTTTGGTGAAGCTTTCTTT. Encoded protein: CASSLGTSGRFGEAFF. Together with reference TRBV7-3 and TRBJ1-1, the CDR3 gives the full variable domain: GAGVSQTPSNKVTEKGKYVELRCDPISGHTALYWYRQSLGQGPEFLIYFQGTGAADDSGLPNDRFFAVRPEGSVSTLKIQRTERGDSAVYLCASSLGTSGRFGEAFFGQGTRLTVV.

V is TRBV27 and J is TRBJ1-1; weak D call: TRBD1 (5 bases). The V gene lost 1 base and the J gene lost 4 bases, with 10 bases spanning the gap. The CDR3 consists of 14 residues. Looked up from germline, CDR1 is MNHEY and CDR2 is SMNVEV (reference sequence). The CDR3 bases are TGTGCCAGCAGTTTATATTGGGGGGGCACTGAAGCTTTCTTT. This encodes CASSLYWGGTEAFF.

V usage is TRBV5-8 and J usage is TRBJ2-4; TRBD1 aligns across 8 bases. CDR1 is SGHTS and CDR2 is YDEGEE in the germline V gene. V was pared by 2 bases and J by 4 bases, with 5 bases of the junction left unmatched. CDR3 length equals 15 residues. The CDR3 sequence is CASSFPRTGKNIQYF. CDR3 DNA: TGTGCCAGCAGCTTCCCCAGGACAGGGAAAAACATTCAGTACTTC.

The chain is built from TRBV6-5 and TRBJ1-2, with D uncertain. CDR1 is MNHEY, CDR2 SVGAGI, per germline. CDR3 size: 13 residues. V was shortened by 2 bases and J by 7 bases, with 11 bases between the two germline ends. In DNA, the CDR3 is TGTGCCAGCAGTTACCTCCTAGCCGGTGGCTACACCTTC. This sequence encodes CASSYLLAGGYTF.

This clone has only a few counts. The chain couples TRBV6-5 to TRBJ1-2; D remains unclear. Germline lookup yields CDR1 MNHEY and CDR2 SVGAGI. CDR3 size: 15 residues. The V and J ends lost 1 base and 0 bases respectively, with 9 bases between them. The CDR3: CASSYYRGANYGYTF. The CDR3 DNA reads TGTGCCAGCAGTTACTACCGGGGAGCTAACTATGGCTACACCTTC.

The rearrangement joins TRBV6-5 to TRBJ1-1, with a weak D call TRBD1 (5 bases). Trimming left V 5 bases short and J 1 base short, with 14 bases between. This CDR3 region has 15 residues. Germline loops: CDR1 MNHEY, CDR2 SVGAGI. CDR3: CASSPKTAPNTEAFF. The DNA of the CDR3 is TGTGCCAGCAGTCCTAAGACAGCACCGAACACTGAAGCTTTCTTT.

A single count supports this clone. The V gene is TRBV6-5, the J gene TRBJ2-5; a weak D match, TRBD1 (6 bases). Germline V gene sequence: CDR1 MNHEY, CDR2 SVGAGI. The V end lost 5 bases, the J end lost 2 bases, and 15 bases lay between the germline ends. This CDR3 comprises 15 residues. The CDR3 DNA sequence: TGTGCCAGCAGTCCCGGCCCCGGACAGCAAGAGACCCAGTACTTC. Translation: CASSPGPGQQETQYF.

This sequence joins TRBV12-3 or TRBV12-4 and TRBJ2-7, with D tentatively TRBD2 (6 bases). This CDR3 is built from 13 residues. V was cut by 6 bases and J by 2 bases, with 11 bases left in between. In nucleotides, the CDR3 is TGTGCCAGCAGGCGGGACGGGACCTACGAGCAGTACTTC. This codes for CASRRDGTYEQYF.

This rearrangement joins TRBV7-9 to TRBJ2-2; D not resolved. Germline CDR1 reads SEHNR; CDR2 reads FQNEAQ (reference sequence). This CDR3 spans 14 amino acids. V dropped 5 bases and J dropped 8 bases, with 15 bases sitting between them. The CDR3 nucleotides read TGTGCCAGCAGCCTGGCATTGGCCTTTGGGGAGCTGTTTTTT. Encoded protein: CASSLALAFGELFF.

V is TRBV7-3 and J is TRBJ1-1, with 7 bases aligning to TRBD1. Germline V gene sequence: CDR1 SGHTA, CDR2 FQGTGA. J was trimmed by 5 bases and V by 5 bases; bases with no gene match: 8. The length of the CDR3 is 14 residues. In DNA form, the CDR3 reads TGTGCCAGCAGCCCCGGACAGGACTTTACTGAAGCTTTCTTT. Protein sequence: CASSPGQDFTEAFF.

This chain uses TRBV3-1 (or the pseudogene TRBV3-2) with TRBJ2-1; 7 bases fit TRBD2. The CDR3 loop spans 15 amino acids. Germline assignment: CDR1 LGHDT and CDR2 YNNKEL (reference sequence). After removal of 6 bases from V and 3 bases from J, the junction contained 8 bases not matched to a gene. The DNA for the CDR3 is TGTGCCAGCAGTCGCGGGGGATCCCTCTACAATGAGCAGTTCTTC. This encodes CASSRGGSLYNEQFF.

J is TRBJ2-7 and V is TRBV6-1, with 11 positions matching TRBD1. The J segment lost 3 bases and the V segment lost 1 base, leaving 2 bases of the junction unmatched. The germline V gene encodes CDR1 MNHNS and CDR2 SASEGT. The CDR3 contains 15 residues. This chain's CDR3 is CASSEDGTGGYEQYF. DNA of the CDR3: TGTGCCAGCAGTGAAGATGGGACAGGGGGCTACGAGCAGTACTTC.

This clone came up once. The chain recombines TRBV4-2 with TRBJ2-5; 10 nucleotides line up with TRBD2. The CDR3 loop spans 16 amino acids. Trimming cost V 1 base and J 1 base; bases outside gene matches: 3. CDR1 is LGHNA and CDR2 is YNFKEQ in the germline V gene. CDR3: CASSQALAGAQETQYF. The CDR3 DNA follows: TGTGCCAGCAGCCAAGCTCTAGCGGGAGCCCAAGAGACCCAGTACTTC.

The chain carries TRBV7-9 and TRBJ2-7; TRBD1 might be the D (6 bases). The CDR3 contains 14 residues. V gave up 1 base and J gave up 3 bases, with 10 bases separating them. CDR1 is SEHNR, CDR2 FQNEAQ, per germline (reference sequence). The CDR3 is CASSLDHRDYEQYF. CDR3 DNA: TGTGCCAGCAGCTTAGACCACAGGGACTACGAGCAGTACTTC.